This T cell receptor beta chain was recorded in a study of cytomegalovirus exposure and HLA in healthy donors. Looking at the study overall: A subsequent analysis stated that the 95 to 150 validation repertoires were run on the same platform as the roughly 670 first-cohort repertoires. Findings of the study overall: CMV antigen specificity was confirmed in vitro for a few CMV-associated chains. TCR sequences were mostly rare, though some public TCRs occurred in many donors.

The protocol was immunoSEQ multiplex PCR, while the TCRdb copy is restricted to in-frame clones and leaves out a portion. The table includes over 60,000 clones, roughly 95% detected once. Comment on this clone: Antigen: not known.

Per germline, CDR1 LGHNA and CDR2 YSLEER. This CDR3 region has 14 residues. V dropped 1 base and J dropped 8; count of bases not matched to a gene: 6. The sequenced sample was PBMCs. V and J are TRBV4-3 and TRBJ1-2; 8 bases agree with TRBD1. This receptor was identified in a man between 18 and 35 years old in good health and CMV-seronegative. The CDR3 nucleotides are TGCGCCAGCAGCCAAGGACAGGGGACGATCGGCTACACCTTC. It is translated as CASSQGQGTIGYTF.